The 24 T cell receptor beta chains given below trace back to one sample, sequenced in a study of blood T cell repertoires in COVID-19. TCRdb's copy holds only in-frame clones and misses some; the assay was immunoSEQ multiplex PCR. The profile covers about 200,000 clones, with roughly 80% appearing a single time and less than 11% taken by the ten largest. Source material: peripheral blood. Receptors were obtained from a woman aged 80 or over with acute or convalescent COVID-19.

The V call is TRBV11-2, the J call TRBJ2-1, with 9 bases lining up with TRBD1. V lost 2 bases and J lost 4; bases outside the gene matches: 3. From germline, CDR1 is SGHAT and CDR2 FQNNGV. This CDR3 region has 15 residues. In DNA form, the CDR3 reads TGTGCCAGCAGCTTAACAGGGGGCAAATACAATGAGCAGTTCTTC. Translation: CASSLTGGKYNEQFF. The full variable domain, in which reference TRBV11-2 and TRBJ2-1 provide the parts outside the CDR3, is EAGVAQSPRYKIIEKRQSVAFWCNPISGHATLYWYQQILGQGPKLLIQFQNNGVVDDSQLPKDRFSAERLKGVDSTLKIQPAKLEDSAVYLCASSLTGGKYNEQFFGPGTRLTVL.

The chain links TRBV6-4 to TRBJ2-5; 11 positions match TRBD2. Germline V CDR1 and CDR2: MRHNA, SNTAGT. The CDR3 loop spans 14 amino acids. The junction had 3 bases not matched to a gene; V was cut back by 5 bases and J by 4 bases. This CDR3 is CASSPTSGGETQYF. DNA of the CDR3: TGTGCCAGCAGTCCTACTAGCGGGGGAGAGACCCAGTACTTC.

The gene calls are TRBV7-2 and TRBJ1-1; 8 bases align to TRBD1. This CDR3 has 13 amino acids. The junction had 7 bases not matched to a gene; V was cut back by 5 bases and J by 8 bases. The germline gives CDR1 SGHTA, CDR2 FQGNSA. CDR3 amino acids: CASSHQGAREAFF. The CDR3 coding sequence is TGTGCCAGCAGCCATCAGGGGGCCAGGGAAGCTTTCTTT. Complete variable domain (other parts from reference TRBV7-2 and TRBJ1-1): GAGVSQSPSNKVTEKGKDVELRCDPISGHTALYWYRQSLGQGLEFLIYFQGNSAPDKSGLPSDRFSAERTGGSVSTLTIQRTQQEDSAVYLCASSHQGAREAFFGQGTRLTVV.

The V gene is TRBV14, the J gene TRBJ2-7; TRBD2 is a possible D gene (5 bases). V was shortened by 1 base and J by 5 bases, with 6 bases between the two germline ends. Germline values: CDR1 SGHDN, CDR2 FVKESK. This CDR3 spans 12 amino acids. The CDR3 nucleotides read TGTGCCAGCAGCCAAGCGGGGAACGAGCAGTACTTC. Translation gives CASSQAGNEQYF.

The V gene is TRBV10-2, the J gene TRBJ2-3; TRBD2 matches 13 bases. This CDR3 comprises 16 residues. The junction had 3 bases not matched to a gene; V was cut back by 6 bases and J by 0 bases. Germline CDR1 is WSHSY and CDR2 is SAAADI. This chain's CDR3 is CASRRGLAGSTDTQYF. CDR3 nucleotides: TGCGCCAGCAGAAGGGGACTAGCGGGAAGCACAGATACGCAGTATTTT.

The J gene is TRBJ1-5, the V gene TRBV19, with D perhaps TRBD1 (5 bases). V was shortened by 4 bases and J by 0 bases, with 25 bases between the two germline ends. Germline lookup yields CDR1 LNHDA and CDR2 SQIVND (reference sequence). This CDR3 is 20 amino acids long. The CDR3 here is CASSTFSGMGGRSSNQPQHF. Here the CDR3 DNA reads TGTGCCAGTAGTACTTTCAGTGGCATGGGGGGACGGAGTAGCAATCAGCCCCAGCATTTT.

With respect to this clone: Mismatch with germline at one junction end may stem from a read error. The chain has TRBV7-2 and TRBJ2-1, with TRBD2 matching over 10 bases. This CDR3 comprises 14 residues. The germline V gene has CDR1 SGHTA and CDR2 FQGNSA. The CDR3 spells CASSLAGALNEQFF. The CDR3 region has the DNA TGTGCCAGCAGCCTAGCGGGGGCCCTTAATGAGCAGTTCTTC.

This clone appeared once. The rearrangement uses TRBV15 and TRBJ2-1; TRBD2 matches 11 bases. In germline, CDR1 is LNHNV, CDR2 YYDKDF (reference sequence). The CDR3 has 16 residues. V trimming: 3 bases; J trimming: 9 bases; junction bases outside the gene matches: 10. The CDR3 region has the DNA TGTGCCACCAGCAGTCAACGACTAGCGGGACCTCTTGAGCAGTTCTTC. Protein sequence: CATSSQRLAGPLEQFF.

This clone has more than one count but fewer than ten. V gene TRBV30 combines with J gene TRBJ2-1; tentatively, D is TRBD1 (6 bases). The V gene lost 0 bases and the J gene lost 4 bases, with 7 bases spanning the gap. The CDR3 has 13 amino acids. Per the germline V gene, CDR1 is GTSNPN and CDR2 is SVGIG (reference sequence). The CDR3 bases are TGTGCCTGGAGTGTAGGGGGATACAATGAGCAGTTCTTC. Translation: CAWSVGGYNEQFF.

The CDR3 reads CASSFAGGGLDEQYF. Here the CDR3 DNA reads TGTGCCAGCTCATTTGCAGGGGGCGGTTTGGACGAGCAGTACTTC. The V and J genes are TRBV18 and TRBJ2-7; 8 bases align to TRBD1. CDR1 is KGHSH, CDR2 LQKENI, per germline. The CDR3 has 15 residues. With V trimmed by 5 bases and J by 5 bases, 11 bases remained unmatched.

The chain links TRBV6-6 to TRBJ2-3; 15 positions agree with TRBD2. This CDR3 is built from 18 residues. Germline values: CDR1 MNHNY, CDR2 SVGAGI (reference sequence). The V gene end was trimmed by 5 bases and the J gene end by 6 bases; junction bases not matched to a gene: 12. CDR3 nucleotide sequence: TGTGCCAGCAGTCGGGGGGGGACTAGCGGGAGGAGGAGCGATACGCAGTATTTT. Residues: CASSRGGTSGRRSDTQYF.

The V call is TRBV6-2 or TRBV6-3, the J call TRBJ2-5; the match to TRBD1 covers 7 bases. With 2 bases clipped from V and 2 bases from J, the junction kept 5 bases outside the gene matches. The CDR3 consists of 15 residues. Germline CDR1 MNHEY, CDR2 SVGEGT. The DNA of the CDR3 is TGTGCCAGCAGTTACGGACAGGACGTACAAGAGACCCAGTACTTC. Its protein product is CASSYGQDVQETQYF.

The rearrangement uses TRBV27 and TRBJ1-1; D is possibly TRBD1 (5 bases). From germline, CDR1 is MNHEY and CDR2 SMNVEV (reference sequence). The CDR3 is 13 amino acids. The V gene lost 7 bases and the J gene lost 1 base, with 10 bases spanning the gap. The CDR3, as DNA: TGTGCCAGCAACCGGACACCGAACACTGAAGCTTTCTTT. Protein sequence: CASNRTPNTEAFF.

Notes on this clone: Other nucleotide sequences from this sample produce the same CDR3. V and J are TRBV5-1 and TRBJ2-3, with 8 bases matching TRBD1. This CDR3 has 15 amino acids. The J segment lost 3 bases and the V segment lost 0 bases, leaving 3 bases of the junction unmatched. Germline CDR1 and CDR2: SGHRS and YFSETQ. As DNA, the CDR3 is TGCGCCAGCAGCTTGGAGGACAGGGCTACAGATACGCAGTATTTT. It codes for CASSLEDRATDTQYF.

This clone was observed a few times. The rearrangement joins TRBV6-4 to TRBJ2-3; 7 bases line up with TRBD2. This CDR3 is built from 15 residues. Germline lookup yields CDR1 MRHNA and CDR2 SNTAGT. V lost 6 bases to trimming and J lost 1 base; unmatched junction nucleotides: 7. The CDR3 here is CASSPLGGGTDTQYF. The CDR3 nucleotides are TGTGCCAGCAGCCCGTTGGGGGGGGGCACAGATACGCAGTATTTT.

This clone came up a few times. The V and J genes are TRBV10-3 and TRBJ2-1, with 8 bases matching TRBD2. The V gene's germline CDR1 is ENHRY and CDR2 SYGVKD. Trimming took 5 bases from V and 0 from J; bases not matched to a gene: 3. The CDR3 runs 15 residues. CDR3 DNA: TGTGCCATCAGTAGGAGCGGGGGCTCCTACAATGAGCAGTTCTTC. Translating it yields CAISRSGGSYNEQFF.

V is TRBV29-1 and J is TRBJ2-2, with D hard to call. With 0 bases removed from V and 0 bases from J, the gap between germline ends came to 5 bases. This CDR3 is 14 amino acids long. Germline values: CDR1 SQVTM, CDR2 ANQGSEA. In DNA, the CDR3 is TGCAGCGTTGAAGAGGCGGCGAACACCGGGGAGCTGTTTTTT. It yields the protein CSVEEAANTGELFF.

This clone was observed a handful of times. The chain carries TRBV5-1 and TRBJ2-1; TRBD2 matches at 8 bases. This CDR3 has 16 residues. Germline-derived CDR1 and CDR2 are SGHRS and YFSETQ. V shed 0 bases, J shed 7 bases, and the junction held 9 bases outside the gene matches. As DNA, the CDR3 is TGCGCCAGCAGCTTGGCCAAGAGCGGGAGAGGTAATGAGCAGTTCTTC. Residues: CASSLAKSGRGNEQFF.

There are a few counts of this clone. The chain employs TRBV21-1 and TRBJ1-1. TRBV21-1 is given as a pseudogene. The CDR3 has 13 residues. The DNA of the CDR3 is TGTGCCAGCAGCAAAGGAGTTTACACTGAAGCTTTCTTT. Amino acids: CASSKGVYTEAFF.

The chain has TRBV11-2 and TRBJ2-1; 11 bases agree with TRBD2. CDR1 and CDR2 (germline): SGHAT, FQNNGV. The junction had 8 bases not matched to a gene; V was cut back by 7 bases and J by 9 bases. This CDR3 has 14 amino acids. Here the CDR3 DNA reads TGTGCCAGCACCCTAGCGGGGGGTTATGCTGAGCAGTTCTTC. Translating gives CASTLAGGYAEQFF.

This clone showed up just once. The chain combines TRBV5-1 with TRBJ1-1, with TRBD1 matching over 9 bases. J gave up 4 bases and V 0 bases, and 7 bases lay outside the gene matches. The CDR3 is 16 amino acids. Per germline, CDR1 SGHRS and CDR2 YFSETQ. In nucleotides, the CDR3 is TGCGCCAGCAGCTTGGGTGGGACAGGGCCGGGCACTGAAGCTTTCTTT. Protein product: CASSLGGTGPGTEAFF.

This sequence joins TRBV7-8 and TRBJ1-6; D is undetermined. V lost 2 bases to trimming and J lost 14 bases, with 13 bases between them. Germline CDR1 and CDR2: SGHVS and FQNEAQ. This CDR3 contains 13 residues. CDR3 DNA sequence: TGTGCCAGCAGCTTATACGGGAGCGGGGCCCTCCACTTT. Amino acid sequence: CASSLYGSGALHF.

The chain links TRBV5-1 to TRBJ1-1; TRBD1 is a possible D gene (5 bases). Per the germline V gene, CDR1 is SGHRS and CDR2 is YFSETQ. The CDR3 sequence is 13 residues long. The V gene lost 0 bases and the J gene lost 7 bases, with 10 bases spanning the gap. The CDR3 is CASSLDGGGEAFF. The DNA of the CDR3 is TGCGCCAGCAGCTTGGACGGGGGTGGTGAAGCTTTCTTT.

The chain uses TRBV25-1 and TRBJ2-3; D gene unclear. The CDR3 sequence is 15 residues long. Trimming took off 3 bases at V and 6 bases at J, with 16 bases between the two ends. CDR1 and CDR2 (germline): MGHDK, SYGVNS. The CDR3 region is CASSDEPPKRDTQYF. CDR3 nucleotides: TGTGCCAGCAGTGATGAGCCACCTAAACGGGATACGCAGTATTTT.